These 30 T cell receptor beta chains came from one sample sequenced in a study of Ad26.COV2.S vaccination and SARS-CoV-2 variants. Indicated treatment: 15 to 20 received Ad26.COV2.S at low or high dose, single or two shots; 5 received placebo; per-sample allocation not given. Collection of the samples took place on day 63 after the first injection of vaccine or placebo. Using immunoSEQ multiplex PCR, the repertoire was profiled, and TCRdb retains in-frame clones only, with some absent. The table records 290,000 or so clones, 87% of them present only once. The sample in question was peripheral blood, obtained in a trial of Ad26.COV2.S vaccine versus placebo. These receptors were taken from a person aged 18-65 years who received the Ad26.COV2.S COVID-19 vaccine or a placebo.

This chain connects TRBV28 to TRBJ2-3; 9 bases are shared with TRBD2. The trim removed 6 bases at V and 4 bases at J, leaving 14 bases unmatched. The CDR3 consists of 17 residues. Germline CDR1 MDHEN, CDR2 SYDVKM. This CDR3 reads CASRLTGTSISPDTQYF. The DNA for the CDR3 is TGTGCCAGCAGACTTACCGGGACTAGCATTTCCCCAGATACGCAGTATTTT.

The chain uses TRBV7-2 and TRBJ1-2; TRBD1 matches at 9 bases. CDR1 is SGHTA and CDR2 is FQGNSA in the germline V gene. V gave up 0 bases and J gave up 5 bases; unmatched junction bases: 1. The CDR3 runs 14 residues. CDR3 in amino acids: CASSLAGQGYGYTF. For the CDR3, the DNA is TGTGCCAGCAGCTTAGCGGGACAGGGATATGGCTACACCTTC.

The genes are TRBV6-5 and TRBJ1-3; D is perhaps TRBD1 (6 bases). Germline CDR1 reads MNHEY; CDR2 reads SVGAGI. This CDR3 spans 15 amino acids. Trimming pared 6 bases from V and 2 bases from J, leaving 14 bases between. CDR3 sequence reads: CASRRTEVPGNTIYF. CDR3 sequence (DNA): TGTGCCAGCAGGCGGACAGAGGTCCCTGGAAACACCATATATTTT.

In regard to this clone: This CDR3 is also generated by other DNA sequences in the sample. This sequence joins TRBV5-1 and TRBJ2-5; D unresolved. Trimming took off 0 bases at V and 2 bases at J, with 8 bases between the two ends. The CDR3 consists of 14 residues. Germline assignment: CDR1 SGHRS and CDR2 YFSETQ. The CDR3 DNA follows: TGCGCCAGCAGCTTGGTAGGGCAACAAGAGACCCAGTACTTC. Translation: CASSLVGQQETQYF.

The chain carries TRBV9 and TRBJ2-7; 10 positions match TRBD1. V was pared by 3 bases and J by 3 bases, with 3 bases of the junction left unmatched. This CDR3 is 14 amino acids long. The germline CDR1 and CDR2 sequences are SGDLS and YYNGEE. CDR3 sequence reads: CASSAGTGVYEQYF. CDR3 DNA: TGTGCCAGCAGCGCCGGGACAGGGGTCTACGAGCAGTACTTC. Combining the CDR3 with reference TRBV9 and TRBJ2-7 gives the whole variable domain DSGVTQTPKHLITATGQRVTLRCSPRSGDLSVYWYQQSLDQGLQFLIQYYNGEERAKGNILERFSAQQFPDLHSELNLSSLELGDSALYFCASSAGTGVYEQYFGPGTRLTVT.

This chain connects TRBV5-6 to TRBJ2-7; maybe TRBD1 (6 bases). The germline V gene encodes CDR1 SGHDT and CDR2 YYEEEE. The CDR3 contains 14 residues. With 4 bases removed from V and 4 bases from J, the gap between germline ends came to 15 bases. The CDR3 DNA reads as TGTGCCAGCAGCCCGAGGGGGACACGTTACGAGCAGTACTTC. Its translation: CASSPRGTRYEQYF.

The chain couples TRBV30 to TRBJ1-6, with 8 bases lining up with TRBD1. The CDR3 loop spans 15 amino acids. CDR1 GTSNPN and CDR2 SVGIG come from the germline V gene (reference sequence). With 5 bases clipped from V and 2 bases from J, the junction kept 5 bases outside the gene matches. CDR3 region: CAWDRGFTYNSPLHF. The CDR3 DNA reads TGTGCCTGGGACAGGGGATTCACCTATAATTCACCCCTCCACTTT.

This clone appeared a single time. The V and J genes are TRBV6-5 and TRBJ1-1, with D unresolved. The germline V gene encodes CDR1 MNHEY and CDR2 SVGAGI. Trimming took off 6 bases at V and 1 base at J, with 9 bases between the two ends. The CDR3 has 13 amino acids. The CDR3 DNA sequence: TGTGCCAGCAGATTCCGGGCGAACACTGAAGCTTTCTTT. Its protein is CASRFRANTEAFF.

V usage is TRBV10-1 and J usage is TRBJ2-3; TRBD1 matches at 9 bases. Per the germline V gene, CDR1 is WNHNN and CDR2 is SYGVQD (reference sequence). V was pared by 3 bases and J by 3 bases, with 10 bases of the junction left unmatched. The CDR3 loop spans 17 amino acids. The CDR3 coding sequence is TGCGCCAGCAGTGAATTTAGGGACAGGGTGTCGACAGATACGCAGTATTTT. This translates into CASSEFRDRVSTDTQYF.

Only a few counts were recorded for this clone. The chain uses TRBV10-1 and TRBJ2-7, with 7 nucleotides matching TRBD1. V shed 3 bases, J shed 2 bases, and the junction held 1 base outside the gene matches. There are 13 residues in the CDR3. Germline V gene data show CDR1 as WNHNN and CDR2 as SYGVQD (reference sequence). The CDR3 is CASSEGTAYEQYF. Here the CDR3 DNA reads TGCGCCAGCAGTGAAGGGACAGCCTACGAGCAGTACTTC.

The rearrangement uses TRBV6-5 and TRBJ1-1; D unresolved. The V and J ends lost 0 bases and 2 bases respectively, with 13 bases between them. The germline CDR1 and CDR2 sequences are MNHEY and SVGAGI. CDR3 length: 16 residues. DNA of the CDR3: TGTGCCAGCAGTTACTCCCCTCGGTGGGGAAACACTGAAGCTTTCTTT. Translating gives CASSYSPRWGNTEAFF.

J is TRBJ2-7 and V is TRBV4-1; TRBD1 matches 8 bases. The CDR3 sequence is 15 residues long. Germline CDR1 is MGHRA and CDR2 is YSYEKL. The junction had 11 bases not matched to a gene; V was cut back by 5 bases and J by 5 bases. CDR3: CASSSRTGTVHEQYF. The CDR3, as DNA: TGCGCCAGCAGCTCTAGGACAGGGACGGTACACGAGCAGTACTTC.

This rearrangement joins TRBV11-2 to TRBJ2-5; possibly TRBD1 for D (5 bases). Trimming stripped 2 bases from V and 5 bases from J, with 15 bases between. The length of the CDR3 is 15 residues. Germline lookup yields CDR1 SGHAT and CDR2 FQNNGV. CDR3: CASSLWQGRTETQYF. The CDR3 coding sequence is TGTGCCAGCAGCTTATGGCAGGGCCGGACGGAGACCCAGTACTTC. Filled out from reference TRBV11-2 and TRBJ2-5, the complete variable domain reads EAGVAQSPRYKIIEKRQSVAFWCNPISGHATLYWYQQILGQGPKLLIQFQNNGVVDDSQLPKDRFSAERLKGVDSTLKIQPAKLEDSAVYLCASSLWQGRTETQYFGPGTRLLVL.

The rearrangement links TRBV6-5 to TRBJ1-1; possible D gene TRBD1, 5 bases. The V gene's germline CDR1 is MNHEY and CDR2 SVGAGI. This CDR3 is 14 amino acids long. V lost 6 bases to trimming and J lost 4 bases, with 15 bases between them. Here the CDR3 reads CASRFGSGTTEAFF. CDR3 coding DNA: TGTGCCAGCAGGTTTGGGAGCGGGACCACTGAAGCTTTCTTT.

The J gene is TRBJ2-6, the V gene TRBV9; no definite D call. This CDR3 comprises 18 residues. Germline V gene data show CDR1 as SGDLS and CDR2 as YYNGEE. Trimming removed 0 bases from V and 1 base from J, with 14 bases in between. CDR3 nucleotide sequence: TGTGCCAGCAGCGTAGCTTCAGTGAAAGGTTCTGGGGCCAACGTCCTGACTTTC. This gives the protein CASSVASVKGSGANVLTF.

The genes are TRBV4-3 and TRBJ1-2; D is uncertain. Germline V gene sequence: CDR1 LGHNA, CDR2 YSLEER. V was shortened by 4 bases and J by 3 bases, with 15 bases between the two germline ends. This CDR3 region has 15 residues. CDR3 amino acids: CASSPRRDRDYGYTF. In DNA form, the CDR3 reads TGCGCCAGCAGCCCTCGGAGGGATCGCGACTATGGCTACACCTTC.

V usage is TRBV5-1 and J usage is TRBJ1-1; D ambiguous. Germline assignment: CDR1 SGHRS and CDR2 YFSETQ. The CDR3 loop spans 14 amino acids. V shed 2 bases and J shed 4 bases, with 12 bases lying between them. The CDR3 reads CASSFLALGTEAFF. CDR3 DNA sequence: TGCGCCAGCAGCTTCCTTGCATTGGGCACTGAAGCTTTCTTT. The whole variable domain, filled in from reference TRBV5-1 and TRBJ1-1, reads KAGVTQTPRYLIKTRGQQVTLSCSPISGHRSVSWYQQTPGQGLQFLFEYFSETQRNKGNFPGRFSGRQFSNSRSEMNVSTLELGDSALYLCASSFLALGTEAFFGQGTRLTVV.

The chain recombines TRBV5-6 with TRBJ2-2, with 7 bases identical to TRBD1. CDR3 length equals 13 residues. Germline V lookup: CDR1 SGHDT, CDR2 YYEEEE. V lost 4 bases to trimming and J lost 6 bases; unmatched junction nucleotides: 3. In nucleotides, the CDR3 is TGTGCCAGCAGCATAACAGGGGCCGGGGAGCTGTTTTTT. Its translation: CASSITGAGELFF.

The chain joins TRBV6-1 to TRBJ2-2; D not resolved. The CDR3 is 14 residues long. V was clipped by 3 bases and J by 5 bases, with 10 bases between them. Germline V gene lookup returns CDR1 MNHNS and CDR2 SASEGT. In DNA form, the CDR3 reads TGTGCCAGCAGTGACACGTTAGGGACCGGGGAGCTGTTTTTT. As protein: CASSDTLGTGELFF.

This clone has just one count. The chain couples TRBV6-2 or TRBV6-3 to TRBJ2-1; no firm D call. The CDR3 totals 13 residues. Germline assignment: CDR1 MNHEY and CDR2 SVGEGT. Between the trimmed V and J ends, which lost 5 bases and 7 bases, there was a span of 12 bases. In DNA form, the CDR3 reads TGTGCCAGCAGTCCGCGACCTTGGAATGAGCAGTTCTTC. It codes for CASSPRPWNEQFF.

The rearrangement links TRBV5-4 to TRBJ1-4; D possibly corresponds to TRBD1 (5 bases). V shed 4 bases and J shed 7 bases, with 17 bases lying between them. The CDR3 covers 15 residues. Germline CDR1 and CDR2: SGHNT and YYREEE (reference sequence). DNA of the CDR3: TGTGCCAGCAGCCTGGGTGGGGGAAGGAGTGAAAAACTGTTTTTT. Its protein is CASSLGGGRSEKLFF.

V usage is TRBV6-5 and J usage is TRBJ1-6; D uncertain. The V gene's germline CDR1 is MNHEY and CDR2 SVGAGI. The CDR3 covers 12 residues. Trimming took 2 bases from V and 8 from J, leaving 4 bases between them. The CDR3 loop is CASSYGDSPLHF. CDR3 DNA: TGTGCCAGCAGTTACGGGGATTCACCCCTCCACTTT.

CDR3 amino acids: CASSEQGLGYEQYF. The DNA of the CDR3 is TGTGCCAGCAGTGAGCAGGGTCTGGGCTACGAGCAGTACTTC. The chain combines TRBV2 with TRBJ2-7; TRBD1 is a possible D gene (5 bases). Looked up from germline, CDR1 is SNHLY and CDR2 is FYNNEI. CDR3 length equals 14 residues. The ends were cut back, 3 bases at V and 3 bases at J, with 12 bases in the middle.

The chain is built from TRBV14 and TRBJ1-5; 9 nucleotides align to TRBD1. Looked up from germline, CDR1 is SGHDN and CDR2 is FVKESK. The CDR3 covers 15 residues. V shed 4 bases, J shed 7 bases, and the junction held 8 bases outside the gene matches. The CDR3 nucleotides read TGTGCCAGCAGCCTCGGACAGGGGTCAGGGCAGCCCCAGCATTTT. This translates into CASSLGQGSGQPQHF.

The CDR3 loop reads CASTPPTATNEKLFF. Written as DNA, the CDR3 is TGTGCCAGCACCCCTCCCACAGCAACTAATGAAAAACTGTTTTTT. The gene calls are TRBV7-9 and TRBJ1-4; D is unresolved. CDR1 is SEHNR, CDR2 FQNEAQ, per germline (reference sequence). V shed 7 bases and J shed 0 bases, with 12 bases lying between them. The CDR3 extends over 15 amino acids.

V usage is TRBV9 and J usage is TRBJ2-2, with a weak D call TRBD2 (6 bases). This CDR3 spans 14 amino acids. CDR1 and CDR2 from the germline V gene are SGDLS and YYNGEE. Trimming shortened V by 10 bases and J by 2 bases, and 15 bases separated the two germline ends. The CDR3 coding sequence is TGTGCCTCCATGGGCGGGGTTAACACCGGGGAGCTGTTTTTT. Residues: CASMGGVNTGELFF.

The chain has TRBV5-1 and TRBJ1-2, with 7 bases fitting TRBD1. This CDR3 is 15 amino acids long. V gave up 0 bases and J gave up 4 bases; unmatched junction bases: 6. Germline CDR1 is SGHRS and CDR2 is YFSETQ. The CDR3 reads CASSLVLGQSYGYTF. In nucleotides, the CDR3 is TGCGCCAGCAGCTTGGTTTTGGGACAGTCCTATGGCTACACCTTC.

This chain joins TRBV18 and TRBJ2-1, with TRBD2 matching 7 bases. Germline V gives CDR1 KGHSH, CDR2 LQKENI. Trimming removed 3 bases from V and 7 bases from J; junction bases left unmatched: 9. The CDR3 extends over 15 amino acids. CDR3 sequence: CASSPPAGVRNEQFF. In nucleotides, the CDR3 is TGTGCCAGCTCACCCCCGGCGGGAGTTCGAAATGAGCAGTTCTTC.

The V call is TRBV10-1, the J call TRBJ2-1; a weak D match, TRBD2 (5 bases). With 3 bases removed from V and 1 base from J, the gap between germline ends came to 10 bases. CDR3 length: 15 amino acids. Germline V gives CDR1 WNHNN, CDR2 SYGVQD (reference sequence). CDR3 coding DNA: TGCGCCAGCAGTGACAGCGGCAGTTCCTACAATGAGCAGTTCTTC. Residues: CASSDSGSSYNEQFF.

The DNA for the CDR3 is TGTGCCAGCAGTACCCGGGACGGACACACAGATACGCAGTATTTT. The encoded protein is CASSTRDGHTDTQYF. The chain joins TRBV27 to TRBJ2-3; D could derive from TRBD1 or TRBD2 (5 bases each). The germline V gene encodes CDR1 MNHEY and CDR2 SMNVEV (reference sequence). The CDR3 contains 15 residues. V was trimmed by 5 bases and J by 2 bases, leaving 14 bases between them.